Below, one T cell receptor (beta chain) is given with its context. The sample originates from a study of blood T cell repertoires in COVID-19. Study context: The United States, Italy and Spain supplied acute and convalescent COVID-19 samples. Sources were T cells, B-cell-depleted T cells, or PBMCs; the material itself was cDNA or gDNA.

The CDR3 consists of 14 residues. Germline V gene lookup returns CDR1 SGHRS and CDR2 YFSETQ. V was pared by 4 bases and J by 3 bases, with 11 bases between. Per the original data handling: Nucleated cell number was recorded as an estimate derived from reference gene primer amplification. TCRdb keeps only in-frame clones here, not all; method: immunoSEQ multiplex PCR. For V, J and clone size, that table is used; D and trimming come from the DNA. The sample lists a few hundred thousand clones, about four fifths occurring once. Material: peripheral blood. The sequence was collected from a woman aged 18-35 years with acute or convalescent COVID-19. The chain carries TRBV5-1 and TRBJ1-5; D is uncertain. CDR3 sequence reads: CASSHGGNNQPQHF. The DNA for the CDR3 is TGCGCCAGCAGCCACGGAGGGAACAATCAGCCCCAGCATTTT. The whole variable domain, remainder taken from reference TRBV5-1 and TRBJ1-5, is KAGVTQTPRYLIKTRGQQVTLSCSPISGHRSVSWYQQTPGQGLQFLFEYFSETQRNKGNFPGRFSGRQFSNSRSEMNVSTLELGDSALYLCASSHGGNNQPQHFGDGTRLSIL.